The next 30 T cell receptor beta chains were all read from a single sample in a study of T-cell reconstitution after alpha-beta-depleted transplantation in children. Unique molecular identifiers featured in how the TCRbeta library was prepared. Each CDR3 protein is one row after TCRdb ran MiXCR on the PCR reads. Among about 590,000 distinct CDR3 sequences listed, around 13% were seen once. The input for sequencing was PBMCs, mostly from graft donor cells, taken 360 days after TCRalphabeta/CD19-depleted stem cell transplant. These receptors all stem from a male patient aged 10-17 years who had a stem cell transplant for acute myeloid leukemia, so the T cells may come from the graft donor.

This clonotype was picked up a small number of times. This rearrangement joins TRBV11-1 to TRBJ2-1; 7 nucleotides agree with TRBD2. Germline CDR1 and CDR2: SGHAT and FQDESV (reference sequence). V shed 2 bases and J 3 bases; nucleotides not matched to a gene: 4. The CDR3 totals 15 residues. CDR3 bases: TGTGCCAGCAGCTTAACTAGCGACCTCTACAATGAGCAGTTCTTC. It specifies CASSLTSDLYNEQFF.

The rearrangement links TRBV20-1 to TRBJ2-7; TRBD1 might be the D (6 bases). V was clipped by 0 bases and J by 4 bases, with 13 bases between them. This CDR3 region has 14 residues. CDR1 and CDR2 from the germline V gene are DFQATT and SNEGSKA (reference sequence). The CDR3 loop reads CSARDPGAGYEQYF. The CDR3 DNA is TGCAGTGCTAGAGATCCAGGGGCTGGGTACGAGCAGTACTTC.

This clonotype was seen a few times. DNA of the CDR3: TGCAGTGCTAGACTCGAATCCCTAGCGGGAATGTACGAGCAGTACTTC. As protein: CSARLESLAGMYEQYF. The chain links TRBV20-1 to TRBJ2-7; TRBD2 aligns across 9 bases. This CDR3 is built from 16 residues. Germline loops: CDR1 DFQATT, CDR2 SNEGSKA (reference sequence). Trimming took 2 bases from V and 4 from J; bases not matched to a gene: 12.

This clonotype has a handful of counts. The rearrangement joins TRBV25-1 to TRBJ2-7; 8 nucleotides align to TRBD2. V trimming: 6 bases; J trimming: 0 bases; junction bases outside the gene matches: 16. CDR3 length equals 18 residues. The germline V gene has CDR1 MGHDK and CDR2 SYGVNS. The CDR3 reads CASSQARGGERGSYEQYF. The CDR3 nucleotides are TGTGCCAGCAGCCAAGCTCGGGGGGGCGAGCGGGGCTCCTACGAGCAGTACTTC.

This clonotype was seen a few times. The chain combines TRBV28 with TRBJ2-3, with no clear D. Trimming shortened V by 5 bases and J by 1 base, and 13 bases separated the two germline ends. Germline values: CDR1 MDHEN, CDR2 SYDVKM. CDR3 length equals 15 residues. The CDR3 sequence: CASSPSEWGTDTQYF. The CDR3 DNA follows: TGTGCCAGCAGTCCATCGGAGTGGGGCACAGATACGCAGTATTTT.

J is TRBJ2-1 and V is TRBV7-9, with TRBD2 identical over 7 bases. The ends lost 3 bases at V and 8 bases at J; junction bases unmatched: 10. The germline CDR1 and CDR2 sequences are SEHNR and FQNEAQ (reference sequence). The CDR3 runs 15 residues. The CDR3 nucleotides are TGTGCCAGCAGCTTCCACGGACTAGTTGCCGATGAGCAGTTCTTC. Protein product: CASSFHGLVADEQFF.

This rearrangement joins TRBV18 to TRBJ2-1; TRBD1 is a possible D gene (6 bases). V was trimmed by 3 bases and J by 7 bases, leaving 19 bases between them. The CDR3 sequence is 16 residues long. Per germline, CDR1 KGHSH and CDR2 LQKENI. In DNA, the CDR3 is TGTGCCAGCTCACCTACACAGGGTATACGGACAAATGAGCAGTTCTTC. This codes for CASSPTQGIRTNEQFF. Based on the CDR3 plus reference TRBV18 and TRBJ2-1, the full variable domain is NAGVMQNPRHLVRRRGQEARLRCSPMKGHSHVYWYRQLPEEGLKFMVYLQKENIIDESGMPKERFSAEFPKEGPSILRIQQVVRGDSAAYFCASSPTQGIRTNEQFFGPGTRLTVL.

J is TRBJ1-5 and V is TRBV28; TRBD1 is a possible D gene (5 bases). Between the trimmed V and J ends, which lost 1 base and 5 bases, there was a span of 21 bases. The CDR3 totals 18 residues. CDR1 and CDR2 from the germline V gene are MDHEN and SYDVKM. The chain's CDR3 is CASSLSRTPPERDQPQHF. CDR3 DNA sequence: TGTGCCAGCAGTTTATCAAGGACACCCCCAGAGAGGGATCAGCCCCAGCATTTT.

This clonotype was detected only a few times. In DNA, the CDR3 is TGTGCCAGCAGGAATAGCCCCCTCAGCAGTAATGAGCAGTTCTTC. Amino acids: CASRNSPLSSNEQFF. The J gene is TRBJ2-1, the V gene TRBV28; D not resolved. Per germline, CDR1 MDHEN and CDR2 SYDVKM. CDR3 size: 15 residues. Trimming shortened V by 6 bases and J by 7 bases, and 19 bases separated the two germline ends.

The chain carries TRBV7-9 and TRBJ2-1; 8 bases match TRBD2. Germline lookup yields CDR1 SEHNR and CDR2 FQNEAQ (reference sequence). With 5 bases clipped from V and 6 bases from J, the junction kept 15 bases outside the gene matches. This CDR3 is built from 17 residues. DNA for the CDR3: TGTGCCAGCAGCCCCTCCTACGGGACTAGTAGGTCCAATGAGCAGTTCTTC. It is translated as CASSPSYGTSRSNEQFF.

This clonotype showed up just a few times. The chain has TRBV20-1 and TRBJ2-2, with TRBD2 identical over 7 bases. The CDR3 extends over 15 amino acids. Per germline, CDR1 DFQATT and CDR2 SNEGSKA (reference sequence). J gave up 4 bases and V 6 bases, and 11 bases lay outside the gene matches. The CDR3 reads CSAPVGGGVTGELFF. The CDR3 DNA follows: TGCAGTGCCCCTGTTGGGGGAGGGGTCACCGGGGAGCTGTTTTTT.

This clonotype was recorded many times. This chain connects TRBV5-1 to TRBJ2-7; 13 nucleotides line up with TRBD2. Germline values: CDR1 SGHRS, CDR2 YFSETQ. The CDR3 totals 15 residues. The V segment lost 4 bases and the J segment 6 bases; nucleotides outside the gene matches: 7. The CDR3 sequence: CASSTRTSGRGEQYF. Here the CDR3 DNA reads TGCGCCAGCAGCACCCGGACTAGCGGGAGAGGCGAGCAGTACTTC.

The chain couples TRBV20-1 to TRBJ2-3; D not resolved. Germline V CDR1 and CDR2: DFQATT, SNEGSKA (reference sequence). Between the trimmed V and J ends, which lost 6 bases and 0 bases, there was a span of 13 bases. The CDR3 length is 14 residues. CDR3 DNA sequence: TGCAGTGCCCTCCTCCCGGGTAGCACAGATACGCAGTATTTT. Amino acid sequence: CSALLPGSTDTQYF.

This rearrangement joins TRBV20-1 to TRBJ2-7; TRBD1 matches 9 bases. The germline CDR1 and CDR2 sequences are DFQATT and SNEGSKA (reference sequence). There are 14 residues in the CDR3. The ends lost 1 base at V and 5 bases at J; junction bases unmatched: 6. CDR3 bases: TGCAGTGCTAGAGGAAGACAGGGGGTGAACGAGCAGTACTTC. Translating it yields CSARGRQGVNEQYF.

The rearrangement joins TRBV12-3 or TRBV12-4 to TRBJ2-2; no definite D call. Trimming cost V 2 bases and J 0 bases, with 4 bases left between them. The CDR3 extends over 14 amino acids. The CDR3 coding sequence is TGTGCCAGCAGTTTACAAACGAACACCGGGGAGCTGTTTTTT. Protein product: CASSLQTNTGELFF.

The chain joins TRBV23-1 to TRBJ2-5; D call uncertain. TRBV23-1 has ORF status, its function being uncertain. The V and J ends lost 10 bases and 2 bases respectively, with 8 bases between them. This CDR3 has 11 amino acids. The CDR3 DNA is TGCGCCATGGCAGTTCAAGAGACCCAGTACTTC. Its protein is CAMAVQETQYF.

The CDR3 DNA follows: TGTGCCAGTGCAGGGTTTGGAAACACCATATATTTT. It specifies CASAGFGNTIYF. The rearrangement joins TRBV28 to TRBJ1-3; TRBD1 is a possible D gene (5 bases). Germline V gene data show CDR1 as MDHEN and CDR2 as SYDVKM. This CDR3 is 12 amino acids long. Trimming took off 9 bases at V and 3 bases at J, with 9 bases between the two ends.

This chain joins TRBV28 and TRBJ2-2; 9 bases agree with TRBD2. The germline gives CDR1 MDHEN, CDR2 SYDVKM. This CDR3 spans 14 amino acids. V trimming: 10 bases; J trimming: 4 bases; junction bases outside the gene matches: 7. The CDR3 is CATVAGVGTGELFF. In DNA, the CDR3 is TGTGCCACCGTAGCGGGAGTAGGCACCGGGGAGCTGTTTTTT.

This rearrangement joins TRBV5-1 to TRBJ2-3; 7 bases map to TRBD2. V lost 2 bases to trimming and J lost 2 bases; unmatched junction nucleotides: 11. The CDR3 is 17 residues long. In germline, CDR1 is SGHRS, CDR2 YFSETQ. The CDR3 sequence: CASSFRWTSSPTDTQYF. CDR3 nucleotides: TGCGCCAGCAGCTTTCGGTGGACTAGTTCCCCCACAGATACGCAGTATTTT.

This clonotype appeared a few times. This rearrangement joins TRBV20-1 to TRBJ2-1, with 11 bases aligning to TRBD2. CDR1 and CDR2 from the germline V gene are DFQATT and SNEGSKA (reference sequence). V shed 5 bases, J shed 3 bases, and the junction held 3 bases outside the gene matches. The CDR3 runs 14 residues. This chain's CDR3 is CSAFGLAGYNEQFF. DNA for the CDR3: TGCAGTGCTTTCGGACTAGCGGGCTACAATGAGCAGTTCTTC.

The chain carries TRBV10-3 and TRBJ1-3; D is unclear. The length of the CDR3 is 13 residues. Germline V gene sequence: CDR1 ENHRY, CDR2 SYGVKD. V was trimmed by 2 bases and J by 4 bases, leaving 6 bases between them. CDR3 bases: TGTGCCATCAGTGAGGCGGGGGGAAACACCATATATTTT. Amino acids: CAISEAGGNTIYF.

This clonotype was counted only a few times. The J gene is TRBJ2-7, the V gene TRBV5-1; D gene uncertain. This CDR3 has 15 residues. Deletions cut 0 bases from V and 5 bases from J, with 15 bases between. Germline CDR1 is SGHRS and CDR2 is YFSETQ. The CDR3 DNA follows: TGCGCCAGCAGCTTGGTGGCAGTGGAAAGGAACGAGCAGTACTTC. This translates into CASSLVAVERNEQYF.

This sequence joins TRBV6-1 and TRBJ1-4; the D gene is possibly TRBD1 (5 bases). CDR1 and CDR2 (germline): MNHNS, SASEGT. Trimming removed 7 bases at V and 5 bases at J, with 20 bases between. The CDR3 extends over 16 amino acids. The CDR3 DNA is TGTGCCAGCAAGGGGTTTGTCTGGGAGAAAAATGAAAAACTGTTTTTT. Encoded protein: CASKGFVWEKNEKLFF.

The J gene is TRBJ2-1, the V gene TRBV27, with 10 bases fitting TRBD1. V shed 6 bases, J shed 2 bases, and the junction held 4 bases outside the gene matches. The CDR3 loop spans 15 amino acids. Germline CDR1 MNHEY, CDR2 SMNVEV (reference sequence). DNA for the CDR3: TGTGCCAGCAGGTTGGGACAGGGGCCCTACAATGAGCAGTTCTTC. Translation gives CASRLGQGPYNEQFF.

The V and J genes are TRBV7-2 and TRBJ1-5; D is possibly TRBD1 (5 bases). Germline CDR1 and CDR2: SGHTA and FQGNSA. Trimming took 5 bases from V and 7 from J, leaving 18 bases between them. The CDR3 runs 15 residues. CDR3 bases: TGTGCCAGCAGCCAACAAAGTGGGGCAGGGCAGCCCCAGCATTTT. Encoded protein: CASSQQSGAGQPQHF.

This clonotype was seen a handful of times. J is TRBJ2-7 and V is TRBV21-1; the table calls TRBD1, which could not be checked here. TRBV21-1 is tagged as a pseudogene. The CDR3 has 16 amino acids. The CDR3 sequence: CASSKLPLATTYEQYF. For the CDR3, the DNA is TGTGCCAGCAGCAAATTACCCCTAGCTACCACCTACGAGCAGTACTTC.

The chain links TRBV6-6 to TRBJ2-7, with D tentatively TRBD1 (5 bases). CDR1 MNHNY and CDR2 SVGAGI come from the germline V gene (reference sequence). The ends were cut back, 5 bases at V and 6 bases at J, with 11 bases in the middle. This CDR3 comprises 12 residues. CDR3 sequence (DNA): TGTGCCAGCAGTATCCTTGACAGCGAGCAGTACTTC. This codes for CASSILDSEQYF.

As regards this clonotype: Its ends do not fully match the called genes, so a read error is possible. V and J are TRBV9 and TRBJ2-5, with 7 positions matching TRBD1. The germline V gene encodes CDR1 SGDLS and CDR2 YYNGEE. The CDR3 runs 13 residues. CDR3 bases: TGTGCCAGCAGCCTAGGAGGCAGGGGGAACAGAATTTTC. Amino acids: CASSLGGRGNRIF.

This clonotype showed up just a few times. The rearrangement links TRBV20-1 to TRBJ2-5; 9 nucleotides align to TRBD2. With V trimmed by 2 bases and J by 5 bases, 24 bases remained unmatched. The CDR3 contains 20 residues. CDR1 and CDR2 (germline): DFQATT, SNEGSKA (reference sequence). CDR3 sequence reads: CSARPPRPGLAKNFQETQYF. DNA of the CDR3: TGCAGTGCTAGACCCCCTCGCCCGGGACTAGCTAAGAACTTCCAGGAGACCCAGTACTTC.

V is TRBV20-1 and J is TRBJ2-7; the match to TRBD1 covers 8 bases. The J segment lost 3 bases and the V segment lost 6 bases, leaving 10 bases of the junction unmatched. Germline CDR1 reads DFQATT; CDR2 reads SNEGSKA (reference sequence). This CDR3 has 14 amino acids. DNA of the CDR3: TGCAGTGCAGTTTCCCCAGGGGGCTACTACGAGCAGTACTTC. Its translation: CSAVSPGGYYEQYF.